These 18 T cell receptor beta chains share one sample of origin, sequenced in a study of early T cells in non-severe SARS-CoV-2 infection. TCRdb ran MiXCR on the 5' RACE reads and lists one entry per CDR3 protein. The profile shows about 46,000 distinct CDR3 sequences, approximately 5.1% of them singletons. This material consisted of whole blood, taken at baseline. These receptors originate from an adult who was a healthcare worker with PCR-confirmed SARS-CoV-2 infection or an uninfected control (not recorded which).

This clonotype was counted at least ten times. This sequence joins TRBV28 and TRBJ2-1, with D unclear. The CDR3 sequence is 14 residues long. Germline V gene sequence: CDR1 MDHEN, CDR2 SYDVKM. Trimming left V 8 bases short and J 4 bases short, with 15 bases between. CDR3 sequence (DNA): TGTGCCAGCCACCTTGTCGGAGCGTACAATGAGCAGTTCTTC. Translation: CASHLVGAYNEQFF. The whole variable domain, filled in from reference TRBV28 and TRBJ2-1, reads DVKVTQSSRYLVKRTGEKVFLECVQDMDHENMFWYRQDPGLGLRLIYFSYDVKMKEKGDIPEGYSVSREKKERFSLILESASTNQTSMYLCASHLVGAYNEQFFGPGTRLTVL.

This clonotype occurred many times. This rearrangement joins TRBV12-3 or TRBV12-4 to TRBJ2-7, with TRBD2 as a possible D gene (5 bases). CDR3 size: 12 residues. The ends were cut back, 5 bases at V and 5 bases at J, with 10 bases in the middle. The CDR3 sequence is CASSVRRNEQYF. The CDR3 bases are TGTGCCAGCAGTGTTAGGAGGAACGAGCAGTACTTC.

The sample holds many counts of this clonotype. The chain recombines TRBV19 with TRBJ2-1; 8 bases agree with TRBD2. Germline CDR1 and CDR2: LNHDA and SQIVND (reference sequence). The V and J ends lost 7 bases and 2 bases, in that order; junction bases with no gene match: 10. There are 16 residues in the CDR3. This CDR3 is CASTPAGAGAYNEQFF. DNA of the CDR3: TGTGCCAGTACCCCGGCCGGAGCGGGAGCCTACAATGAGCAGTTCTTC.

This clonotype was observed many times. The V gene is TRBV27, the J gene TRBJ2-7, with D maybe TRBD1 (6 bases). The V gene's germline CDR1 is MNHEY and CDR2 SMNVEV (reference sequence). Deletions cut 6 bases from V and 5 bases from J, with 17 bases between. The CDR3 length is 14 residues. CDR3 sequence (DNA): TGTGCCAGCAGCTTAGCCAGGGGTTCCCACGAGCAGTACTTC. Protein sequence: CASSLARGSHEQYF.

The chain employs TRBV3-1 and TRBJ2-1, with 7 bases aligning to TRBD2. CDR1 and CDR2 from the germline V gene are LGHDT and YNNKEL (reference sequence). With V trimmed by 4 bases and J by 2 bases, 5 bases remained unmatched. There are 15 residues in the CDR3. The CDR3, as DNA: TGTGCCAGCAGCCGTGGACTAGGCGCCTACAATGAGCAGTTCTTC. The encoded protein is CASSRGLGAYNEQFF.

The chain employs TRBV6-1 and TRBJ2-3; D not certain. The CDR3 consists of 13 residues. Germline CDR1 is MNHNS and CDR2 is SASEGT. Trimming stripped 8 bases from V and 3 bases from J, with 12 bases between. The CDR3 spells CASWALATDTQYF. CDR3 coding DNA: TGTGCCAGCTGGGCGCTGGCTACAGATACGCAGTATTTT.

This chain links TRBV7-9 with TRBJ2-7, with 7 bases aligning to TRBD1. J gave up 3 bases and V 5 bases, and 7 bases lay outside the gene matches. Germline V gene data show CDR1 as SEHNR and CDR2 as FQNEAQ (reference sequence). CDR3 length: 14 amino acids. CDR3 in DNA: TGTGCCAGCAGCGCACGGGACAGCTACTACGAGCAGTACTTC. Translating gives CASSARDSYYEQYF.

The table lists this clonotype with many counts. The chain joins TRBV12-3 or TRBV12-4 to TRBJ2-1; 12 bases align to TRBD2. The V gene end was trimmed by 5 bases and the J gene end by 3 bases; junction bases not matched to a gene: 8. The CDR3 contains 17 residues. CDR3: CASSLRTSGIDYNEQFF. Written as DNA, the CDR3 is TGTGCCAGCAGTCTCCGGACTAGCGGGATAGACTACAATGAGCAGTTCTTC.

This clonotype has at least ten counts. This chain links TRBV7-2 with TRBJ2-1; D ambiguous. In germline, CDR1 is SGHTA, CDR2 FQGNSA. The CDR3 consists of 12 residues. V shed 1 base and J shed 14 bases, with 12 bases lying between them. This CDR3 reads CASSLVARAEFF. The DNA of the CDR3 is TGTGCCAGCAGCTTAGTTGCTAGGGCTGAGTTCTTC.

This clonotype has at least ten counts. The chain links TRBV27 to TRBJ2-1, with 8 bases that match TRBD2. Germline V gene sequence: CDR1 MNHEY, CDR2 SMNVEV (reference sequence). The CDR3 is 14 residues long. V trimming: 5 bases; J trimming: 9 bases; junction bases outside the gene matches: 9. The CDR3 region has the DNA TGTGCCAGCAGTACGGGACTAGATATTAGTGAGCAGTTCTTC. It encodes CASSTGLDISEQFF.

This clonotype was detected ten times or more. This chain connects TRBV12-3 or TRBV12-4 to TRBJ1-5; D not certain. The CDR3 runs 15 residues. V was shortened by 3 bases and J by 0 bases, with 9 bases between the two germline ends. CDR3 protein: CASSLSGDSNQPQHF. As DNA, the CDR3 is TGTGCCAGCAGTTTGTCCGGGGATAGCAATCAGCCCCAGCATTTT.

This clonotype was recorded many times. V is TRBV7-9 and J is TRBJ1-5, with 11 bases aligning to TRBD1. Germline loops: CDR1 SEHNR, CDR2 FQNEAQ (reference sequence). CDR3 length: 15 amino acids. Unmatched junction bases numbered 2, after V lost 4 bases and J lost 3 bases. Here the CDR3 DNA reads TGTGCCAGCAGCTGGGGACAGGGGGACAATCAGCCCCAGCATTTT. It codes for CASSWGQGDNQPQHF.

This clonotype was recorded at least ten times. CDR3 loop: CASKGLAGAEQYF. The CDR3, as DNA: TGTGCCAGCAAGGGACTAGCGGGAGCCGAGCAGTACTTC. The V and J genes are TRBV2 and TRBJ2-7, with 14 bases identical to TRBD2. Germline V lookup: CDR1 SNHLY, CDR2 FYNNEI. The CDR3 is 13 amino acids. J gave up 6 bases and V 7 bases, and 2 bases lay outside the gene matches.

This clonotype was found many times. The chain employs TRBV10-3 and TRBJ2-3; maybe TRBD2 (5 bases). Trimming took 3 bases from V and 1 from J, leaving 17 bases between them. Per germline, CDR1 ENHRY and CDR2 SYGVKD. This CDR3 has 17 amino acids. CDR3 DNA sequence: TGTGCCATCAGTGACACCCCAAGCGGTGTGCGCACAGATACGCAGTATTTT. Its protein product is CAISDTPSGVRTDTQYF.

In this sample, this clonotype turned up many times. The chain's CDR3 is CASSVGLQGYEQYF. In nucleotides, the CDR3 is TGTGCCAGCAGCGTAGGTTTACAGGGCTACGAGCAGTACTTC. The V gene is TRBV9, the J gene TRBJ2-7; tentative D call: TRBD1 (6 bases). Germline lookup yields CDR1 SGDLS and CDR2 YYNGEE. V was clipped by 0 bases and J by 3 bases, with 10 bases between them. CDR3 length equals 14 residues.

This chain connects TRBV7-9 to TRBJ2-5, with 7 bases identical to TRBD1. Germline CDR1 reads SEHNR; CDR2 reads FQNEAQ (reference sequence). The CDR3 is 13 residues long. The trim removed 5 bases at V and 5 bases at J, leaving 5 bases unmatched. The DNA of the CDR3 is TGTGCCAGCAGCGAAAGCAGGGGGGAGACCCAGTACTTC. It translates to CASSESRGETQYF.

V is TRBV6-4 and J is TRBJ2-2; 7 bases map to TRBD1. Trimming removed 2 bases from V and 3 bases from J; junction bases left unmatched: 6. The CDR3 is 16 residues long. The germline gives CDR1 MRHNA, CDR2 SNTAGT. CDR3 sequence (DNA): TGTGCCAGCAGTGACACGCGACAGGGAGACACCGGGGAGCTGTTTTTT. Amino acid sequence: CASSDTRQGDTGELFF.

This clonotype has at least ten counts. The genes are TRBV5-8 and TRBJ2-7; the D is unclear. This CDR3 has 14 amino acids. Germline CDR1 and CDR2: SGHTS and YDEGEE. V dropped 0 bases and J dropped 2 bases, with 9 bases sitting between them. The DNA for the CDR3 is TGTGCCAGCAGCTTGGTTTCCGGCCCCTACGAGCAGTACTTC. Translation: CASSLVSGPYEQYF. Full variable domain (outside the CDR3, taken from reference TRBV5-8 and TRBJ2-7): EAGVTQSPTHLIKTRGQQATLRCSPISGHTSVYWYQQALGLGLQFLLWYDEGEERNRGNFPPRFSGRQFPNYSSELNVNALELEDSALYLCASSLVSGPYEQYFGPGTRLTVT.